This T cell receptor beta chain was identified in a study of response to subunit inactivated influenza vaccine. Study-wide results and limits: Authors proposed each seasonal influenza vaccination draws in few new T cells.

CDR1 is DFQATT and CDR2 is SNEGSKA in the germline V gene (reference sequence). V was clipped by 0 bases and J by 8 bases, with 19 bases between them. CDR3 length equals 15 residues. Concerning this clonotype: The antigen remains undetermined.

TCRdb itself ran the RT-PCR reads through MiXCR, one entry per CDR3 protein. Here the sample spans 860,000 or so distinct CDR3 sequences, 21% being singletons. This TCR derives from a man between 50 and 59 years old who received an inactivated influenza vaccine. This chain connects TRBV20-1 to TRBJ2-5, with a possible D match to TRBD2 (6 bases). Source: PBMCs from blood, taken 4 to 6 days after vaccination. In nucleotides, the CDR3 is TGCAGTGCTAGAGATTATGAGCGGGCCACGGATACCCAGTACTTC. As protein: CSARDYERATDTQYF.